This TCR beta chain was observed in a study of OX40 agonist ivuxolimab in advanced cancers. Background on the study: Averaging 60 years in age, with a range of about 23 to 80, the cohort was 65% to 85% male.

About this clone itself: Antigen specificity is unknown.

Broader study findings: There was clonal expansion of CD4+ and CD8+ blood T cells by week 6 at 0.1 to 3.0 mg/kg. CD8+ T cells (on average) carried more expanded clones than CD4+ T cells.

This CDR3 has 15 amino acids. Germline CDR1 reads MDHEN; CDR2 reads SYDVKM. Trimming removed 6 bases from V and 5 bases from J, with 20 bases in between. The table came from immunoSEQ multiplex PCR; TCRdb's copy has only in-frame clones and leaves some out. The profile shows fewer than 70,000 clones, around 84% of them singletons. The receptor comes from an adult with an advanced solid tumor such as melanoma, head and neck, liver or kidney cancer. This chain connects TRBV28 to TRBJ2-7; D possibly corresponds to TRBD1 (5 bases). The starting material was CD4+ or CD8+ T cells sorted from blood, obtained in a trial of the OX40 agonist ivuxolimab. CDR3 in amino acids: CASRTPGSASHEQYF. DNA for the CDR3: TGTGCCAGCAGGACTCCAGGGTCCGCGAGCCACGAGCAGTACTTC.